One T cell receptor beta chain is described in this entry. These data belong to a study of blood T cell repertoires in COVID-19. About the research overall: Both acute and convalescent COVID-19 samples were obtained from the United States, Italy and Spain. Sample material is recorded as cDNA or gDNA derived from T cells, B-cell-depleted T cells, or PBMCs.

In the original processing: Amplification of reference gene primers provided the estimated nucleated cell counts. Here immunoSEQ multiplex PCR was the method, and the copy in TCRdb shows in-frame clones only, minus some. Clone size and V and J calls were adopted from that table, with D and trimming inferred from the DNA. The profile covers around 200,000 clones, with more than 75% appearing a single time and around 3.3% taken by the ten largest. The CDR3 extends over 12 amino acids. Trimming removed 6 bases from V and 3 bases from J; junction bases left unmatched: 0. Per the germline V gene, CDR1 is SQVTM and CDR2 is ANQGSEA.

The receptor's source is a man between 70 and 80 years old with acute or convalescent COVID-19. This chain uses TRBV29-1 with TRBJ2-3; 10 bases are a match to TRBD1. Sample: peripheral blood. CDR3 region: CSVGQGTDTQYF. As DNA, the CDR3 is TGCAGCGTGGGACAGGGGACAGATACGCAGTATTTT.